This TCR beta chain is drawn from a study of blood T cell repertoires in COVID-19. Study information: The cDNA or gDNA used as material had been derived from T cells, B-cell-depleted T cells, or PBMCs.

Looked up from germline, CDR1 is SGHAT and CDR2 is FQNNGV. CDR3 length: 17 amino acids. V was trimmed by 5 bases and J by 7 bases, leaving 26 bases between them. Authors' methods: Reference gene primer amplification yielded estimated nucleated cell counts. Some clones are missing from TCRdb's copy, which holds only in-frame ones; the method was immunoSEQ multiplex PCR. That table furnishes V, J and clone size, whereas the DNA furnished D and trimming. The table has 150,000 to 200,000 clones, roughly 80% seen once. The sequencing input was peripheral blood. The receptor comes from a human donor with acute or convalescent COVID-19. The donor label of this sample is uncertain. This chain joins TRBV11-2 and TRBJ2-5, with D possibly matching TRBD2 (6 bases). The CDR3 region has the DNA TGTGCCAGCAGCCTGGCGTCTAGCGTAGGGGACCGAGGGACCCAGTACTTC. As protein: CASSLASSVGDRGTQYF. Looking up the rest from reference TRBV11-2 and TRBJ2-5 gives the full variable domain: EAGVAQSPRYKIIEKRQSVAFWCNPISGHATLYWYQQILGQGPKLLIQFQNNGVVDDSQLPKDRFSAERLKGVDSTLKIQPAKLEDSAVYLCASSLASSVGDRGTQYFGPGTRLLVL.